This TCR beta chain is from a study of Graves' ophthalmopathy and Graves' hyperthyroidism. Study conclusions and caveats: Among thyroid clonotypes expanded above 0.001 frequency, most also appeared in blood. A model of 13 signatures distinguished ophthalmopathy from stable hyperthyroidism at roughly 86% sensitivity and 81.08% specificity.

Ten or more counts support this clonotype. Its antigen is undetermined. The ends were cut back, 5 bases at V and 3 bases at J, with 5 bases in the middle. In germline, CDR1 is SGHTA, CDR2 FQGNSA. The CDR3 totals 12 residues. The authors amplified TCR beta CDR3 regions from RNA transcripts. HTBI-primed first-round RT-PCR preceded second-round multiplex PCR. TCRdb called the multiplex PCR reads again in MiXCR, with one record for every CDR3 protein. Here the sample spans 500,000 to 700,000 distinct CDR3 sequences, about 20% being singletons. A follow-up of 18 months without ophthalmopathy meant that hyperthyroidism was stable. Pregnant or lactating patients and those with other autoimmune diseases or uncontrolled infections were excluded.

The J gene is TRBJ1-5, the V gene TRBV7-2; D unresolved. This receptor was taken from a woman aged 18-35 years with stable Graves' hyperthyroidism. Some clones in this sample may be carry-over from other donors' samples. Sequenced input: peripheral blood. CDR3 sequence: CASSPANQPQHF. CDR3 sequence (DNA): TGTGCCAGCAGCCCGGCCAATCAGCCCCAGCATTTT.